The 30 T cell receptor beta chains reported below all come from one sample, sequenced in a study of breast tumors, draining lymph nodes, adjacent tissues. The lymph nodes were axillary draining lymph nodes from breast cancer patients. MiXCR, run by TCRdb on the multiplex PCR reads, gives a single entry per CDR3 protein. The sample consists of about 80,000 distinct CDR3 sequences, roughly 19% of them appearing once. The specimen sequenced was axillary lymph node tissue. The source is a female donor with breast cancer. Some clones in this sample may be carry-over from other donors' samples.

This clonotype was observed at least ten times. The chain is built from TRBV4-1 and TRBJ2-3; 8 nucleotides match TRBD1. J was trimmed by 4 bases and V by 0 bases; bases with no gene match: 6. Germline CDR1 and CDR2: MGHRA and YSYEKL. This CDR3 is built from 16 residues. The CDR3 region is CASSQEIDRGADTQYF. For the CDR3, the DNA is TGCGCCAGCAGCCAAGAGATCGACAGGGGCGCAGATACGCAGTATTTT.

There are many counts of this clonotype. The V and J genes are TRBV19 and TRBJ2-5; 7 bases are a match to TRBD1. This CDR3 is 14 amino acids long. CDR1 and CDR2 from the germline V gene are LNHDA and SQIVND (reference sequence). V dropped 8 bases and J dropped 1; count of bases not matched to a gene: 7. Here the CDR3 DNA reads TGTGCCAGTTCAATACAGGGGACCCAAGAGACCCAGTACTTC. This translates into CASSIQGTQETQYF.

This clonotype was seen many times. V is TRBV20-1 and J is TRBJ1-4; a possible D gene is TRBD1 (6 bases). Germline lookup yields CDR1 DFQATT and CDR2 SNEGSKA (reference sequence). This CDR3 is built from 13 residues. The V and J ends lost 3 bases and 8 bases respectively, with 13 bases between them. The CDR3 protein is CSASRQAGEKLFF. The CDR3 DNA follows: TGCAGTGCTAGTAGACAGGCAGGAGAAAAACTGTTTTTT.

This clonotype was detected ten times or more. V and J are TRBV20-1 and TRBJ2-1; the D gene is possibly TRBD2 (6 bases). The CDR3 has 10 residues. Trimming left V 2 bases short and J 10 bases short, with 6 bases between. Per the germline V gene, CDR1 is DFQATT and CDR2 is SNEGSKA (reference sequence). CDR3 in DNA: TGCAGTGCTAGACTAGCGGAGCAGTTCTTC. This translates into CSARLAEQFF.

This clonotype was picked up many times. This chain links TRBV6-2 or TRBV6-3 with TRBJ2-3; D not certain. V was clipped by 5 bases and J by 2 bases, with 11 bases between them. In germline, CDR1 is MNHEY, CDR2 SVGEGT. The CDR3 extends over 14 amino acids. CDR3: CASSAVFPTDTQYF. The CDR3 DNA reads TGTGCCAGCAGTGCGGTATTCCCCACAGATACGCAGTATTTT.

With regard to this clonotype: One base away lies a much larger clone, so this may be a sequencing read error. This chain connects TRBV9 to TRBJ1-3; 8 nucleotides match TRBD1. Germline V gives CDR1 SGDLS, CDR2 YYNGEE. CDR3 length equals 16 residues. For the CDR3, the DNA is TGTGCCAGCAGCGCCCAGGGGGCTGTTTCTGGAAACACCATGTATTTT. It codes for CASSAQGAVSGNTMYF. The full variable domain, completed using reference TRBV9 and TRBJ1-3, is DSGVTQTPKHLITATGQRVTLRCSPRSGDLSVYWYQQSLDQGLQFLIQYYNGEERAKGNILERFSAQQFPDLHSELNLSSLELGDSALYFCASSAQGAVSGNTMYFGEGSWLTVV.

Many counts were recorded for this clonotype. The chain employs TRBV7-8 and TRBJ2-1; TRBD2 agrees at 7 bases. V gave up 0 bases and J gave up 5 bases; unmatched junction bases: 4. Germline V gene data show CDR1 as SGHVS and CDR2 as FQNEAQ. The CDR3 is made up of 15 amino acids. The CDR3 is CASSLAGGTNNEQFF. The CDR3 DNA follows: TGTGCCAGCAGCTTAGCGGGAGGGACGAACAATGAGCAGTTCTTC.

In regard to this clonotype: This may arise from a read error, as a much more abundant clone is one base away. The conserved phenylalanine or tryptophan is not found at the CDR3 terminus, so this likely reflects a read error. The CDR3 DNA is TGTGCCAGCAGTCCAAGGAGCGCCGGGGAGCTGTTTTAT. It specifies CASSPRSAGELFY. The V call is TRBV11-2, the J call TRBJ2-2; D is ambiguous. The ends were cut back, 6 bases at V and 6 bases at J, with 11 bases in the middle. Germline CDR1 is SGHAT and CDR2 is FQNNGV. The CDR3 has 13 residues.

On this clonotype itself: A much larger clonotype is one base distant, so this may be a read error. This chain uses TRBV6-2 or TRBV6-3 with TRBJ2-7, with D perhaps matching TRBD1 (5 bases). CDR1 and CDR2 from the germline V gene are MNHEY and SVGEGT. CDR3 length: 20 residues. The ends were cut back, 7 bases at V and 2 bases at J, with 33 bases in the middle. The DNA of the CDR3 is TGTGCCAGCACCAAACCCCCTCGTGGGGCGGCAGACCAGAAAGCCTACGAGCAGTACTTC. Residues: CASTKPPRGAADQKAYEQYF.

In its sample, this clonotype was seen a few times. The V and J genes are TRBV5-5 and TRBJ2-5, with D uncertain. Germline V gene sequence: CDR1 SGHKS, CDR2 YYEKEE (reference sequence). The germline V and J ends were trimmed by 2 bases and 5 bases, with 16 bases remaining between them. The CDR3 totals 15 residues. CDR3 sequence (DNA): TGTGCCAGCAGCTTCCGCAGAACTGCACAGGAGACCCAGTACTTC. As protein: CASSFRRTAQETQYF.

This clonotype was observed at least ten times. The J gene is TRBJ2-7, the V gene TRBV5-5; TRBD2 might be the D (6 bases). CDR1 is SGHKS and CDR2 is YYEKEE in the germline V gene (reference sequence). The CDR3 totals 13 residues. The V and J ends lost 4 bases and 5 bases respectively, with 13 bases between them. CDR3 loop: CASSPGLADEQYF. CDR3 bases: TGTGCCAGCAGCCCGGGACTTGCCGACGAGCAGTACTTC.

This clonotype appeared many times. The chain recombines TRBV7-2 with TRBJ2-3, with unresolved D. Trimming took off 5 bases at V and 0 bases at J, with 12 bases between the two ends. This CDR3 contains 15 residues. The germline V gene encodes CDR1 SGHTA and CDR2 FQGNSA. Here the CDR3 DNA reads TGTGCCAGCAGCCCCGGGCTAGGAAGCACAGATACGCAGTATTTT. Amino acid sequence: CASSPGLGSTDTQYF.

This clonotype was seen ten or more times. The V gene is TRBV4-1, the J gene TRBJ2-1; 13 bases are shared with TRBD2. In germline, CDR1 is MGHRA, CDR2 YSYEKL. CDR3 length equals 14 residues. The V and J ends lost 6 bases and 6 bases, in that order; junction bases with no gene match: 2. The CDR3 coding sequence is TGCGCCAGCAGACGGACTAGCGGGAGCAATGAGCAGTTCTTC. This gives the protein CASRRTSGSNEQFF.

There are many counts of this clonotype. The chain couples TRBV7-8 to TRBJ2-7, with TRBD2 matching 12 bases. CDR1 is SGHVS, CDR2 FQNEAQ, per germline. Unmatched junction bases numbered 4, after V lost 4 bases and J lost 0 bases. This CDR3 is 16 amino acids long. The CDR3 sequence is CASSSGLAGDSYEQYF. The CDR3, as DNA: TGTGCCAGCAGCTCGGGACTAGCGGGCGACTCCTACGAGCAGTACTTC.

In its sample, this clonotype was seen many times. The chain recombines TRBV20-1 with TRBJ1-5, with D perhaps matching TRBD1 (6 bases). Trimming took 3 bases from V and 7 from J, leaving 13 bases between them. The CDR3 is 13 residues long. Germline V gene data show CDR1 as DFQATT and CDR2 as SNEGSKA (reference sequence). CDR3 sequence reads: CSASRGGVQPQHF. For the CDR3, the DNA is TGCAGTGCTAGTAGGGGGGGCGTGCAGCCCCAGCATTTT.

The chain joins TRBV30 to TRBJ2-3; possibly TRBD2 for D (5 bases). The CDR3 totals 12 residues. Between the trimmed V and J ends, which lost 0 bases and 8 bases, there was a span of 9 bases. Germline loops: CDR1 GTSNPN, CDR2 SVGIG (reference sequence). The CDR3 loop reads CAWSVEGGTQYF. In nucleotides, the CDR3 is TGTGCCTGGAGTGTAGAAGGAGGTACGCAGTATTTT.

This clonotype has a count of ten or more. The chain links TRBV5-4 to TRBJ2-3; D gene unclear. Germline V CDR1 and CDR2: SGHNT, YYREEE (reference sequence). The CDR3 runs to 17 residues. V was trimmed by 0 bases and J by 3 bases, leaving 17 bases between them. The CDR3 DNA reads TGTGCCAGCAGCTTGGGCGTTGCCTCGACTGGGACAGATACGCAGTATTTT. It is translated as CASSLGVASTGTDTQYF.

This clonotype was seen a handful of times. The chain employs TRBV28 and TRBJ2-7, with 7 bases identical to TRBD1. From germline, CDR1 is MDHEN and CDR2 SYDVKM. The CDR3 runs 13 residues. V gave up 3 bases and J gave up 6 bases; unmatched junction bases: 5. In DNA form, the CDR3 reads TGTGCCAGCAGTTTTTCCAGGGGGACCGAGCAGTACTTC. It is translated as CASSFSRGTEQYF.

Regarding this clonotype: A much larger clone differs by one base, so this may be a read error. The gene calls are TRBV24-1 and TRBJ2-2; D perhaps matches TRBD2 (5 bases). CDR1 is KGHDR, CDR2 SFDVKD, per germline. The CDR3 has 13 amino acids. As DNA, the CDR3 is TGTGCCACCAGTGTTGAAGGGCCCGGGGAGCCGTTTTTT. It yields the protein CATSVEGPGEPFF.

The chain links TRBV3-2 to TRBJ2-2; the table calls TRBD2, which could not be checked here. TRBV3-2 is designated a pseudogene. CDR3 length equals 17 residues. The CDR3 reads CASSQTGLAGGVGELFF. The CDR3, as DNA: TGTGCCAGCAGCCAAACCGGACTAGCGGGAGGGGTCGGGGAGCTGTTTTTT.

Ten or more counts support this clonotype. The rearrangement links TRBV11-3 to TRBJ1-2; D is ambiguous. The CDR3 has 15 residues. Per the germline V gene, CDR1 is SGHNT and CDR2 is YENEEA. V gave up 5 bases and J gave up 1 base, with 14 bases separating them. The CDR3 sequence is CASSPVDGDNYGYTF. DNA for the CDR3: TGTGCCAGCAGCCCAGTGGACGGTGATAACTATGGCTACACCTTC.

This clonotype has a count of ten or more. The chain links TRBV14 to TRBJ1-2; D is ambiguous. Trimming took 1 base from V and 5 from J, leaving 11 bases between them. The CDR3 contains 14 residues. The germline V gene encodes CDR1 SGHDN and CDR2 FVKESK. CDR3 region: CASSQVAIGYGYTF. DNA for the CDR3: TGTGCCAGCAGCCAAGTGGCAATTGGGTATGGCTACACCTTC.

Many counts were recorded for this clonotype. The rearrangement joins TRBV7-3 to TRBJ2-7; TRBD1 aligns across 9 bases. J gave up 5 bases and V 5 bases, and 7 bases lay outside the gene matches. The germline V gene has CDR1 SGHTA and CDR2 FQGTGA. The CDR3 has 14 residues. The CDR3 sequence: CASSRTGTGNEQYF. The CDR3 DNA sequence: TGTGCCAGCAGCCGGACCGGGACAGGGAACGAGCAGTACTTC.

This clonotype was recorded a few times. This chain joins TRBV7-2 and TRBJ2-4; 8 bases agree with TRBD2. V dropped 1 base and J dropped 15; count of bases not matched to a gene: 17. The germline V gene has CDR1 SGHTA and CDR2 FQGNSA. This CDR3 contains 16 residues. The CDR3 region is CASSLVFAGGPHEGYF. The CDR3 DNA is TGTGCCAGCAGCTTAGTGTTTGCGGGAGGCCCCCACGAGGGGTACTTC. Using reference TRBV7-2 and TRBJ2-4 for the parts outside the CDR3, the full variable domain is GAGVSQSPSNKVTEKGKDVELRCDPISGHTALYWYRQSLGQGLEFLIYFQGNSAPDKSGLPSDRFSAERTGGSVSTLTIQRTQQEDSAVYLCASSLVFAGGPHEGYFGAGTRLSVL.

The sample holds many counts of this clonotype. The V gene is TRBV5-1, the J gene TRBJ1-2, with D unresolved. Trimming removed 4 bases from V and 5 bases from J, with 9 bases in between. The CDR3 has 12 amino acids. The germline V gene has CDR1 SGHRS and CDR2 YFSETQ. The CDR3 DNA reads as TGCGCCAGCAGCGACGGCGGGTATGGCTACACCTTC. As protein: CASSDGGYGYTF.

This clonotype was found many times. The CDR3 spells CASSEGTGGVEPQHF. In nucleotides, the CDR3 is TGTGCCAGCAGTGAAGGGACAGGGGGCGTTGAGCCCCAGCATTTT. The chain has TRBV6-1 and TRBJ1-5, with 11 bases fitting TRBD1. With 1 base clipped from V and 8 bases from J, the junction kept 4 bases outside the gene matches. Germline values: CDR1 MNHNS, CDR2 SASEGT. The CDR3 has 15 amino acids.

Many counts were recorded for this clonotype. The J gene is TRBJ2-5, the V gene TRBV7-9; a weak D match, TRBD2 (6 bases). The V end was cut by 4 bases, the J end by 6 bases, with 21 bases between. Germline assignment: CDR1 SEHNR and CDR2 FQNEAQ (reference sequence). This CDR3 has 16 residues. CDR3 residues: CASSSPSGLSEKTQYF. In nucleotides, the CDR3 is TGTGCCAGCAGCTCCCCTTCGGGACTCAGCGAGAAGACCCAGTACTTC.

This clonotype was detected a few times. The genes are TRBV7-3 and TRBJ2-3; 8 bases agree with TRBD2. Germline V CDR1 and CDR2: SGHTA, FQGTGA. The J segment lost 1 base and the V segment lost 5 bases, leaving 11 bases of the junction unmatched. CDR3 size: 17 residues. CDR3 amino acids: CASSPHHLAGRTDTQYF. As DNA, the CDR3 is TGTGCCAGCAGCCCCCACCATTTAGCGGGACGCACAGATACGCAGTATTTT.

This clonotype was observed a few times. This rearrangement joins TRBV6-5 to TRBJ2-1; 7 bases align to TRBD2. Germline CDR1 is MNHEY and CDR2 is SVGAGI. The CDR3 totals 17 residues. V lost 0 bases and J lost 3; bases outside the gene matches: 8. The CDR3, as DNA: TGTGCCAGCAGTTACTCGATGTCTAGCGGATTCTACAATGAGCAGTTCTTC. It translates to CASSYSMSSGFYNEQFF.

This sequence joins TRBV30 and TRBJ1-4; D may be TRBD1 (6 bases). The CDR3 runs 13 residues. V was trimmed by 2 bases and J by 8 bases, leaving 12 bases between them. Germline V gene sequence: CDR1 GTSNPN, CDR2 SVGIG (reference sequence). Written as DNA, the CDR3 is TGTGCCTGGAGTTTGGGGGGCGGAGAAAAACTGTTTTTT. This codes for CAWSLGGGEKLFF.